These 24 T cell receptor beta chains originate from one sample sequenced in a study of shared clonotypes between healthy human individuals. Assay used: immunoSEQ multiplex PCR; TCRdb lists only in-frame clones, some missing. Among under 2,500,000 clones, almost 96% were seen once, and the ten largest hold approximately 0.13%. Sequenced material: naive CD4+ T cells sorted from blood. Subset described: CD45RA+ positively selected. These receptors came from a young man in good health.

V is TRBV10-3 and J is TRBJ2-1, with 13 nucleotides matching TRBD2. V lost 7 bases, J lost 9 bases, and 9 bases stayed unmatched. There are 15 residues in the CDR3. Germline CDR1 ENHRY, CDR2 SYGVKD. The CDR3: CAITAGTSGAGEQFF. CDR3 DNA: TGTGCCATCACCGCCGGGACTAGCGGGGCGGGTGAGCAGTTCTTC.

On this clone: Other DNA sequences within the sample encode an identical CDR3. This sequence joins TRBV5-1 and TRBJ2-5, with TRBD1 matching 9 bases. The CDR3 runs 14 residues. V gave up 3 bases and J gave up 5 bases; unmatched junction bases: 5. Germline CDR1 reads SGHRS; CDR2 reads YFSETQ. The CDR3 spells CASSSGQGKETQYF. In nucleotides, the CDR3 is TGCGCCAGCAGCTCGGGACAGGGAAAGGAGACCCAGTACTTC.

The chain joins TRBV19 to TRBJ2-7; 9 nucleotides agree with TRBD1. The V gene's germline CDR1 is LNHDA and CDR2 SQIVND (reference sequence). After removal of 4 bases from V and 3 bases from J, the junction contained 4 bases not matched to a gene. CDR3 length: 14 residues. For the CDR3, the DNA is TGTGCCAGTAGTAGAGACAGGGGGTTCTACGAGCAGTACTTC. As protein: CASSRDRGFYEQYF. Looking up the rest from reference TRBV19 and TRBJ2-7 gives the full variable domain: DGGITQSPKYLFRKEGQNVTLSCEQNLNHDAMYWYRQDPGQGLRLIYYSQIVNDFQKGDIAEGYSVSREKKESFPLTVTSAQKNPTAFYLCASSRDRGFYEQYFGPGTRLTVT.

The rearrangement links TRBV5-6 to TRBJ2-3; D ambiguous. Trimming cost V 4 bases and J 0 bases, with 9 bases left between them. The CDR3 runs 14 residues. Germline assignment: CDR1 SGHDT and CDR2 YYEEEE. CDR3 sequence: CASSLPTSTDTQYF. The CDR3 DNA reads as TGTGCCAGCAGCCTGCCTACTAGCACAGATACGCAGTATTTT.

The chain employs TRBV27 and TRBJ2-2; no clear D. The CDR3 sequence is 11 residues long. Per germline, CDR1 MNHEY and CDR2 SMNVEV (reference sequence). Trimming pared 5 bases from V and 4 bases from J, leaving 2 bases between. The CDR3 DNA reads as TGTGCCAGCAGTCGCACCGGGGAGCTGTTTTTT. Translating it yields CASSRTGELFF.

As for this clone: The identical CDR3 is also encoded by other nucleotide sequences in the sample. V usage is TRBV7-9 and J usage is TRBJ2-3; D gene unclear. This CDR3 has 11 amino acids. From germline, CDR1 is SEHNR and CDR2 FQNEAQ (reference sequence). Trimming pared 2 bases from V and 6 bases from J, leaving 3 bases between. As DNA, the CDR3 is TGTGCCAGCAGCTTAAGCGATACGCAGTATTTT. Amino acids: CASSLSDTQYF.

CDR3 sequence (DNA): TGCGCCAGCAGCTTGCCAGGGGCTTCCCTCGGGCAGTACTTC. It specifies CASSLPGASLGQYF. The chain is built from TRBV5-1 and TRBJ2-7; D is perhaps TRBD1 (6 bases). The V and J ends lost 1 base and 9 bases respectively, with 17 bases between them. The length of the CDR3 is 14 residues. Germline V CDR1 and CDR2: SGHRS, YFSETQ.

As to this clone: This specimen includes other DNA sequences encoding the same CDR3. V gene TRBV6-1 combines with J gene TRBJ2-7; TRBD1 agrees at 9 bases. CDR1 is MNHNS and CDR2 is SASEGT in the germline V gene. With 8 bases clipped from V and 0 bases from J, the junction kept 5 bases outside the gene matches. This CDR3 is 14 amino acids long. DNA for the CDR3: TGTGCCAGCTCAGGGACAGGGAGCTCCTACGAGCAGTACTTC. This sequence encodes CASSGTGSSYEQYF.

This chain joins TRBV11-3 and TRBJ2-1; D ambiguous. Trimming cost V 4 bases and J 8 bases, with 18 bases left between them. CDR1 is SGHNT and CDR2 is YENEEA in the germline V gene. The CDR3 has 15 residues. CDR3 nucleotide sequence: TGTGCCAGCAGCTCGGGTCCAGAGGTAGGCGATGAGCAGTTCTTC. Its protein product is CASSSGPEVGDEQFF.

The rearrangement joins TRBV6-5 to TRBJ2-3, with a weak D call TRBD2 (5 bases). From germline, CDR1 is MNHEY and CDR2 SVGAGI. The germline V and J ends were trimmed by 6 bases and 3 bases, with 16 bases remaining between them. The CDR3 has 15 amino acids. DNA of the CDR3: TGTGCCAGCAGCTTGACTATCAACCCAACAGATACGCAGTATTTT. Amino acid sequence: CASSLTINPTDTQYF.

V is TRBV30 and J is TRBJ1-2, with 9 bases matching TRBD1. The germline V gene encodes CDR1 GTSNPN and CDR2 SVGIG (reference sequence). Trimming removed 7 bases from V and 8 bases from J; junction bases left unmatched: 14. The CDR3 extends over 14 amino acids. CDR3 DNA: TGTGCCTCGCCGGGACAGGGCTTCTTCAGCGGCTACACCTTC. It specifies CASPGQGFFSGYTF.

CDR3 in DNA: TGTGCCAGCAGTGTACAGGGGGCTACGAACTATGGCTACACCTTC. As protein: CASSVQGATNYGYTF. The gene calls are TRBV6-1 and TRBJ1-2, with 9 bases identical to TRBD1. The CDR3 spans 15 residues. Germline trimming cut 4 bases from V and 2 bases from J; bases unmatched to any gene: 5. Germline CDR1 reads MNHNS; CDR2 reads SASEGT.

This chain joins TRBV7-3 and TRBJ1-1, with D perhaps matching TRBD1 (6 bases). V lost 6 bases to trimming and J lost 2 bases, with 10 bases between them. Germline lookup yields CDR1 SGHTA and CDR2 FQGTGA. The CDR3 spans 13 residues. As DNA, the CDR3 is TGTGCCAGCAGGGCCGGGGGCAACACTGAAGCTTTCTTT. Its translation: CASRAGGNTEAFF. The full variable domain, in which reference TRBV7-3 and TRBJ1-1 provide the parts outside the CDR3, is GAGVSQTPSNKVTEKGKYVELRCDPISGHTALYWYRQSLGQGPEFLIYFQGTGAADDSGLPNDRFFAVRPEGSVSTLKIQRTERGDSAVYLCASRAGGNTEAFFGQGTRLTVV.

CDR3: CASSYVVGVPGELFF. The DNA for the CDR3 is TGTGCCAGCAGTTACGTGGTCGGGGTACCCGGGGAGCTGTTTTTT. This chain uses TRBV6-6 with TRBJ2-2; possible D gene TRBD2, 5 bases. This CDR3 comprises 15 residues. The germline gives CDR1 MNHNY, CDR2 SVGAGI (reference sequence). With 2 bases removed from V and 6 bases from J, the gap between germline ends came to 13 bases.

CDR3 nucleotides: TGTGCCAGCAGCCAAGGGCTGGGGGGCACTGAAGCTTTCTTT. Amino acids: CASSQGLGGTEAFF. The chain couples TRBV4-2 to TRBJ1-1, with D perhaps matching TRBD1 (5 bases). The V and J ends lost 1 base and 4 bases respectively, with 10 bases between them. Germline lookup yields CDR1 LGHNA and CDR2 YNFKEQ. CDR3 length equals 14 residues.

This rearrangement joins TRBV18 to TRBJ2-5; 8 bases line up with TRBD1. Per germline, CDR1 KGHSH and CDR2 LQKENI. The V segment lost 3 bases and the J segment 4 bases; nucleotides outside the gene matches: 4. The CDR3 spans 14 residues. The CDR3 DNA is TGTGCCAGCTCACCCAAGACAGGGGCAGAGACCCAGTACTTC. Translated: CASSPKTGAETQYF.

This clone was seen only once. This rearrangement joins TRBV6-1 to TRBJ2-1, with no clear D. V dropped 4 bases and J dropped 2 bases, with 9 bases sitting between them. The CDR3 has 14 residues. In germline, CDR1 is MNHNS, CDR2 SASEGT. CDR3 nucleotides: TGTGCCAGCAGTGTGACTCTAGCCTACAATGAGCAGTTCTTC. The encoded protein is CASSVTLAYNEQFF.

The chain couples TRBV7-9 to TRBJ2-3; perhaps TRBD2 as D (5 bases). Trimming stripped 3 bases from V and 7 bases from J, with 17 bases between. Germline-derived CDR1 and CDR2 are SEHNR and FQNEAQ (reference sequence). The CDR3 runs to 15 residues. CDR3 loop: CASSFRGITGYTQYF. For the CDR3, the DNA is TGTGCCAGCAGCTTTAGAGGGATAACGGGTTATACGCAGTATTTT.

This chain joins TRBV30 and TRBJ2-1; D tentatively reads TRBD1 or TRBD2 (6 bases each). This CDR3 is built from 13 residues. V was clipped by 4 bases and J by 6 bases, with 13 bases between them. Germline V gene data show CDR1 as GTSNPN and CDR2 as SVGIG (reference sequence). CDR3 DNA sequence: TGTGCCTGGAAAAATAAGGGGGGCAATGAGCAGTTCTTC. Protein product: CAWKNKGGNEQFF.

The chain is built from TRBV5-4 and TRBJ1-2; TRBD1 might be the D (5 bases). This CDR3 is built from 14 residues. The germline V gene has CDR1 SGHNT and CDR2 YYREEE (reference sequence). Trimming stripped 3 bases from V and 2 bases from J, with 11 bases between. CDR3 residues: CASSSMGGNYGYTF. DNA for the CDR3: TGTGCCAGCAGCTCCATGGGGGGGAACTATGGCTACACCTTC. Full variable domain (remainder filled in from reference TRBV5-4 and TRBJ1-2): ETGVTQSPTHLIKTRGQQVTLRCSSQSGHNTVSWYQQALGQGPQFIFQYYREEENGRGNFPPRFSGLQFPNYSSELNVNALELDDSALYLCASSSMGGNYGYTFGSGTRLTVV.

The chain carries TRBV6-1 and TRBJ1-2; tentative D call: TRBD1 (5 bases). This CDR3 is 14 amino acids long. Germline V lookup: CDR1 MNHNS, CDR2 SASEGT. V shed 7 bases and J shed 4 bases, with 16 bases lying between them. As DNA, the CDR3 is TGTGCCAGCAAAGACAGAGTATACCTCTATGGCTACACCTTC. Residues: CASKDRVYLYGYTF.

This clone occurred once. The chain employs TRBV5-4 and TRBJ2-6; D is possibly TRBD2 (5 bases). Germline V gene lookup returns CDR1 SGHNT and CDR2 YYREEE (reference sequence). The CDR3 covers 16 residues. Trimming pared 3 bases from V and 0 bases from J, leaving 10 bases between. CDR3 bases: TGTGCCAGCAGCTCAGGACTGAACTCTGGGGCCAACGTCCTGACTTTC. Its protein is CASSSGLNSGANVLTF. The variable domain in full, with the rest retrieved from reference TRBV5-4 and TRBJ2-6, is ETGVTQSPTHLIKTRGQQVTLRCSSQSGHNTVSWYQQALGQGPQFIFQYYREEENGRGNFPPRFSGLQFPNYSSELNVNALELDDSALYLCASSSGLNSGANVLTFGAGSRLTVL.

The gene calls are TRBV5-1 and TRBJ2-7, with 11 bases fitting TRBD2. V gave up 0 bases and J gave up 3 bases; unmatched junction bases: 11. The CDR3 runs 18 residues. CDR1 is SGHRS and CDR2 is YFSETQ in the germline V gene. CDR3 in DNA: TGCGCCAGCAGCTTGGCCCCTAGCGGGAGGTCTTCGCGCTACGAGCAGTACTTC. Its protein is CASSLAPSGRSSRYEQYF.

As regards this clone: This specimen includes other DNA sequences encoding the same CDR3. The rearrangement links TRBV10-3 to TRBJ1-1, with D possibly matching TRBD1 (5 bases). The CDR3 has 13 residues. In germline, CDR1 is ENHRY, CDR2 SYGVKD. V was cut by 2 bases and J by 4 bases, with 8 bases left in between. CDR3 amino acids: CAISEGRVTEAFF. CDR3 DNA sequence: TGTGCCATCAGTGAGGGCAGGGTCACTGAAGCTTTCTTT.